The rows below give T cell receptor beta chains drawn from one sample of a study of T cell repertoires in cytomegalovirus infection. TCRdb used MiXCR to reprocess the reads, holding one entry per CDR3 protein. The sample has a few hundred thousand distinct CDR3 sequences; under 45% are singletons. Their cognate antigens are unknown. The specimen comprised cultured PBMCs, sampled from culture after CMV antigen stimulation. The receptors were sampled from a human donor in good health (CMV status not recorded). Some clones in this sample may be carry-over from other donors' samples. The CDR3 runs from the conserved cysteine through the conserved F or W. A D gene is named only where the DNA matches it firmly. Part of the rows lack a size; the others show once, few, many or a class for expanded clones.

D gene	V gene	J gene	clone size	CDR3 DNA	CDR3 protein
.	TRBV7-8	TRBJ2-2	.	TGTGCCAGCAGCCCCGACCGTCCCGGGGAGCTGTTTTTT	CASSPDRPGELFF
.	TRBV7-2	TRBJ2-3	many	TGTGCCAGCAGCTCCACTAGCACAGTAGATACGCAGTATTTT	CASSSTSTVDTQYF
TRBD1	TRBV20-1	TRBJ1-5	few	TGCAGTGCTAGGACAGGGGGCAATCAGCCCCAGCATTTT	CSARTGGNQPQHF
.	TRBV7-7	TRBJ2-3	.	TGTGCCAGCAGCTTGACTAGAGGGGCAAATACGCAGTATTTT	CASSLTRGANTQYF
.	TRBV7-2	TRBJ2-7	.	TGTGCCAGCAGCTTAGTAGGGAAGGGTCGAAACGAGCAGTACTTC	CASSLVGKGRNEQYF
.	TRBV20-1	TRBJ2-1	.	TGCAGTGCTAGCCGGGAACCCTCCTACAATGAGCAGTTCTTC	CSASREPSYNEQFF
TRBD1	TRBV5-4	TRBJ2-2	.	TGTGCCAGCAGCCCGGACAGGGAAAACACCGGGGAGCTGTTTTTT	CASSPDRENTGELFF
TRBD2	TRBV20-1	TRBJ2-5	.	TGCAGTGCTAGTCTCGGGGGGCAAGAGACCCAGTACTTC	CSASLGGQETQYF
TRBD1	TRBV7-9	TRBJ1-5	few	TGTGCCAGCAGCTCTTCGGGCAGGGGGCCCCAGCCCCAGCATTTT	CASSSSGRGPQPQHF
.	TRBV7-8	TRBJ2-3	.	TGTGCCAGCACTAAATTATCCACTAGCACAGATACGCAGTATTTT	CASTKLSTSTDTQYF
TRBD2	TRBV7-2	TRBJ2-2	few	TGTGCCAGCAGCTTAGGGCGGGTGAGGGGCAGCGGGAGGGGCACCGGGGAGCTGTTTTTT	CASSLGRVRGSGRGTGELFF
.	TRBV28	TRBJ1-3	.	TGTGCCAGCAGAATGGGGACTTCTGGAAACACCATATATTTT	CASRMGTSGNTIYF
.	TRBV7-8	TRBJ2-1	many	TGTGCCAGCAGTTTACTCGACAATGAGCAGTTCTTC	CASSLLDNEQFF
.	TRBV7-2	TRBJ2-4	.	TGTGCCAGCAGCTTAGGGGACGGGGTTTTTCAGTACTTC	CASSLGDGVFQYF
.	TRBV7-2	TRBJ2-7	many	TGTGCCAGCAGCTTAGAATGGGCAGGCTACGAGCAGTACTTC	CASSLEWAGYEQYF
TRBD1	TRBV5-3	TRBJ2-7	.	TGTGCCAGCAGTGTCGCCGGGACAGGGGATTCCTACGAGCAGTACTTC	CASSVAGTGDSYEQYF
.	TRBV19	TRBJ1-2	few	TGTGCCAGTAGTCCAGGATTTTCCGCATTCTATGGCTACACCTTC	CASSPGFSAFYGYTF
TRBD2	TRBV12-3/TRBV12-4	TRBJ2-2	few	TGTGCCAGCAGCCCCAGGACTAGCGGGGGGTCCGCTAGAACCGGGGAGCTGTTTTTT	CASSPRTSGGSARTGELFF
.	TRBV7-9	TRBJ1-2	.	TGTGCCAGCAGCCCGAGCGGTAGGGTTGCGAGCTACACCTTC	CASSPSGRVASYTF
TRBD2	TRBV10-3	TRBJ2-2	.	TGTGCCATCACATCCGGGGGGTCCACCGGGGAGCTGTTTTTT	CAITSGGSTGELFF
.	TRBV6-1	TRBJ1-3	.	TGTGCCAGCAGTAAGACCGACCGATCTGGAAACACCATATATTTT	CASSKTDRSGNTIYF
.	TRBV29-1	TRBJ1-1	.	TGCAGCGTTGAAATAGGGGAAGGGACTGAAGCTTTCTTT	CSVEIGEGTEAFF
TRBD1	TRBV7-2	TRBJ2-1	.	TGTGCCAGCAGCTTAGATCAGGGGGCAGAGCAGTTCTTC	CASSLDQGAEQFF
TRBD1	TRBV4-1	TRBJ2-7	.	TGCGCCAGCAGCCAAGGACAGGGGCGAACCTACGAGCAGTACTTC	CASSQGQGRTYEQYF
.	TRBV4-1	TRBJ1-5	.	TGCGCCAGCAGCCGAGCGTTTGGGGATCAGCCCCAGCATTTT	CASSRAFGDQPQHF
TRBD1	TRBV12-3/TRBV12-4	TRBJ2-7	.	TGTGCCAGCAGTTCCCGGGACAGGGTTAGCGAGCAGTACTTC	CASSSRDRVSEQYF
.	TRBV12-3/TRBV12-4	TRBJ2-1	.	TGTGCCAGCAGTTCGGCTATCCCCAATGAGCAGTTCTTC	CASSSAIPNEQFF
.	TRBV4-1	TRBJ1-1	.	TGCGCCAGCAGCCCAAACCAGTGGGGACACCAGAACACTGAAGCTTTCTTT	CASSPNQWGHQNTEAFF
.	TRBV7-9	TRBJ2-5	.	TGTGCCAGCAGCGGGGACCGATTTGAGACCCAGTACTTC	CASSGDRFETQYF
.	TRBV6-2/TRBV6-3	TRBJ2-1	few	TGTGCCAGCAGTTCCTGGACGAACAAAAAGTTCTTC	CASSSWTNKKFF
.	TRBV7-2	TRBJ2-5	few	TGTGCCAGCAGCCTGCTGGGTGGAACTACCTTAGGTGCCCAGTACTTC	CASSLLGGTTLGAQYF
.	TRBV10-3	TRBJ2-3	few	TGTGCCATTAACGACGGGACTGCAGATACGCAGTATTTT	CAINDGTADTQYF
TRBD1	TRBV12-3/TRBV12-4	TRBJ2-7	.	TGTGCCAGCAGCATCGACAGGGGAAGGCCATACGAGCAGTACTTC	CASSIDRGRPYEQYF
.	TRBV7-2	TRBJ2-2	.	TGTGCCAGCAGCTTGTACAGGTCCACCGGGGAGCTGTTTTTT	CASSLYRSTGELFF
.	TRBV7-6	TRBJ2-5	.	TGTGCCAGCAGCTCATCTTGGAGGGGGGGAGAGACCCAGTACTTC	CASSSSWRGGETQYF
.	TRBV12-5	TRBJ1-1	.	TGTGCTAGTGGTTTGGAGTCCTTTGAAGCTTTCTTT	CASGLESFEAFF
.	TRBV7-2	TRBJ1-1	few	TGTGCCAGCAGCCCAGGACGGCGAAGGACTGAAGCTTTCTTT	CASSPGRRRTEAFF
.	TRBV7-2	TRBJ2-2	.	TGTGCCAGCAGCCGTATGGCCGGGGAGCTGTTTTTT	CASSRMAGELFF
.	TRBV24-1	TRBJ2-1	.	TGTGCCACCAGTGCCAGGGGGGCGGGAGGTCCCCATGAGCAGTTCTTC	CATSARGAGGPHEQFF
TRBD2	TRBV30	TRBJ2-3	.	TGTGCCTGGAGTCCCAGCGGGATAGCAGATACGCAGTATTTT	CAWSPSGIADTQYF
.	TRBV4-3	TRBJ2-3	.	TGCGCCAGCAGCCAAGATTCCGGAAGCACAGATACGCAGTATTTT	CASSQDSGSTDTQYF
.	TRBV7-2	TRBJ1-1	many	TGTGCCAGCAGCTTGTGGGGGAACACTGAAGCTTTCTTT	CASSLWGNTEAFF
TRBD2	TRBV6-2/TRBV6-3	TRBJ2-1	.	TGTGCCAGCAGTGACAATGCCCTAGCGGCCTACAATGAGCAGTTCTTC	CASSDNALAAYNEQFF
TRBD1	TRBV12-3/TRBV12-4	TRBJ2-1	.	TGTGCCAGCAGTAGAACCTCCGACAGGGAAAAGAAGTTCTTC	CASSRTSDREKKFF
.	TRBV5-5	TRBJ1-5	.	TGTGCCAGCAGCTTGGGCGGTTTGGGGGGCAATCAGCCCCAGCATTTT	CASSLGGLGGNQPQHF
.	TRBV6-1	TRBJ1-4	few	TGTGCCAGCAGTGACAGGTTCAATGAAAAACTGTTTTTT	CASSDRFNEKLFF
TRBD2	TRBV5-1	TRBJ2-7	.	TGCGCCAGCAGCAGGGGACTAGCGGATCTCTACGAGCAGTACTTC	CASSRGLADLYEQYF
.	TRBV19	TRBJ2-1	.	TGTGCCAGTAACGTGGACTCGGGCGGGTCTAATGAGCAGTTCTTC	CASNVDSGGSNEQFF